This is a list of T cell receptor beta chains from one sample in a study of CXCR3-negative and CXCR3-positive naive CD8 T cells. Reanalyzing the 5' RACE reads, TCRdb keeps one entry per CDR3 protein, without DNA. The sample holds more than 45,000 distinct CDR3 sequences. The material sequenced was memory CD8+ T cells from blood. These receptors all come from a human donor in good health. Some clones in this sample may be carry-over from other donors' samples. Each CDR3 is given with its conserved first and last residue. Not every row has a clone size; where given, it reads once, few, many or a size class.

TRBV29-1	TRBJ2-1	.	CSERGTGNEQFF
TRBV10-3	TRBJ2-7	.	CAISASQDSYYEQYF
TRBV2	TRBJ2-2	.	CASSELGLAGGLITGELFF
TRBV24-1	TRBJ2-3	.	CATSDAGFTDTQYF
TRBV4-1	TRBJ2-7	.	CASSQETRGLYEQYF
TRBV5-1	TRBJ2-3	.	CASSSIGTDPTDTQYF
TRBV29-1	TRBJ2-7	.	CSVVGGLSYEQYF
TRBV7-8	TRBJ2-2	.	CASSTPGGRAGELFF
TRBV6-2/TRBV6-3	TRBJ2-2	.	CASRPENTGELFF
TRBV29-1	TRBJ2-1	.	CSAVRAYEQFF
TRBV20-1	TRBJ2-1	.	CSAKNPGDYNEQFF
TRBV7-9	TRBJ2-4	.	CASRSGQGANIQYF
TRBV29-1	TRBJ1-1	.	CSVSVHTEAFF
TRBV9	TRBJ2-5	.	CASSPNAAGTETQYF
TRBV5-1	TRBJ2-1	.	CASSQDQGAYNEQFF
TRBV28	TRBJ2-7	.	CASSFSPSGVLSYEQYF
TRBV28	TRBJ2-3	.	CASSPTTGGMTDTQYF
TRBV6-5	TRBJ1-5	.	CASSSHSSFPPREPQHF
TRBV6-2/TRBV6-3	TRBJ2-7	.	CASTLTSGGSYEQYF
TRBV27	TRBJ2-5	medium-sized	CASSLYDRWEETQYF
TRBV20-1	TRBJ2-1	.	CSAMALSGRDNEQFF
TRBV5-5	TRBJ2-3	.	CASSWYSDSTDTQYF
TRBV3-1	TRBJ2-3	.	CASSQEVGTLGTQYF
TRBV28	TRBJ2-7	.	CASSWRGSYEQYF
TRBV29-1	TRBJ2-7	.	CSVEGGTVEYEQYF
TRBV13	TRBJ2-1	.	CASSLTAGNEQFF
TRBV29-1	TRBJ2-1	.	CSVNDISYEQFF
TRBV25-1	TRBJ1-2	.	CASSDGYGYTF
TRBV11-2	TRBJ2-7	.	CASSLGPAEHYEQYF
TRBV29-1	TRBJ2-7	.	CSVPGGGYEQYF
TRBV4-1	TRBJ1-5	.	CASSPGARQPQHF
TRBV6-6	TRBJ2-5	.	CASSPIAVQETQYF
TRBV4-1	TRBJ2-3	.	CASSPSLAGGPLTATQYF
TRBV6-6	TRBJ2-1	.	CASSYEWRSSYNEQFF
TRBV5-1	TRBJ2-3	.	CASSLFYADTQYF
TRBV6-2/TRBV6-3	TRBJ1-1	.	CASSSLGIDTEAFF
TRBV15	TRBJ1-4	.	CATSREVYQRTNEKLFF
TRBV6-4	TRBJ2-2	.	CASSDSVGNTGELFF
TRBV29-1	TRBJ1-6	.	CSARGQAFCVGSYNSPLHF
TRBV4-3	TRBJ2-5	.	CASSQRGGETQYF
TRBV7-3	TRBJ1-2	.	CASSLTGGAYGYTF
TRBV25-1	TRBJ2-5	.	CASSGWQLQETQYF
TRBV5-1	TRBJ2-2	.	CASSWNPGELFF
TRBV29-1	TRBJ2-7	.	CSVGGGSSYEQYF
TRBV5-4	TRBJ2-1	.	CASSSNTGLPSTNEQFF
TRBV7-2	TRBJ2-3	.	CASSLLGGAGGTDTQYF
TRBV30	TRBJ2-7	.	CALWTDPYEQYF
TRBV6-1	TRBJ2-2	.	CASSSVYTGELFF
TRBV29-1	TRBJ2-7	.	CSVEDSLEDEQYF
TRBV2	TRBJ2-1	.	CASSEALGTSGRDTQFF
TRBV6-6	TRBJ2-7	.	CASSFDGSIEQYF
TRBV29-1	TRBJ2-1	.	CSVELPLSNVEQFF
TRBV20-1	TRBJ2-1	.	CSAPTSGGSYNEQFF
TRBV29-1	TRBJ1-6	.	CGSQTGGENSPLHF
TRBV5-1	TRBJ2-1	.	CASSLGQGNPYNEQFF
TRBV7-6	TRBJ2-1	.	CASSSTGYNEQFF
TRBV27	TRBJ1-1	.	CASAQQLGQGNTEAFF
TRBV15	TRBJ1-1	.	CATSRDRTANTEAFF
TRBV28	TRBJ2-7	.	CASIPTGYSYEQYF